These 11 T cell receptor beta chains share one sample of origin, sequenced in a study of T-cell reconstitution after alpha-beta-depleted transplantation in children. Unique molecular identifiers featured in how the TCRbeta library was prepared. A single record per CDR3 protein comes from TCRdb applying MiXCR to the PCR reads. The sample includes 500,000 to 600,000 distinct CDR3 sequences, around 18% of them seen just once. This sample comprised PBMCs from the stem cell graft donor, obtained from the stem cell graft. Source of these receptors: a human donor who donated a stem cell graft to a child with acute lymphoblastic leukemia.

This clonotype was counted a few times. The rearrangement joins TRBV5-1 to TRBJ1-6; 7 positions match TRBD1. The germline V gene has CDR1 SGHRS and CDR2 YFSETQ. The CDR3 loop spans 15 amino acids. Losses at the gene ends were 2 bases for V and 14 bases for J; bases not matched to a gene: 13. As DNA, the CDR3 is TGCGCCAGCAGCTTTGCGGACAGGCGGCCCGAGGCCCTCCACTTT. Translation: CASSFADRRPEALHF.

The V call is TRBV19, the J call TRBJ1-2; TRBD1 is a possible D gene (5 bases). The length of the CDR3 is 13 residues. CDR1 LNHDA and CDR2 SQIVND come from the germline V gene (reference sequence). Trimming cost V 3 bases and J 8 bases, with 13 bases left between them. The CDR3 protein is CASSIAGRNGYTF. The CDR3 DNA is TGTGCCAGTAGTATTGCAGGGAGGAACGGCTACACCTTC.

V is TRBV12-3 or TRBV12-4 and J is TRBJ2-7; TRBD1 agrees at 12 bases. Unmatched junction bases numbered 7, after V lost 1 base and J lost 9 bases. There are 15 residues in the CDR3. DNA for the CDR3: TGTGCCAGCAGTTTAGGTGGGACAGGGGGCGCGGCGCAGTACTTC. Protein sequence: CASSLGGTGGAAQYF.

This sequence joins TRBV27 and TRBJ2-2; no firm D call. CDR1 is MNHEY, CDR2 SMNVEV, per germline (reference sequence). V was pared by 6 bases and J by 0 bases, with 11 bases between. CDR3 length equals 15 residues. The CDR3 bases are TGTGCCAGCAGGTTCACAGTGTCGAACACCGGGGAGCTGTTTTTT. It encodes CASRFTVSNTGELFF.

This rearrangement joins TRBV5-1 to TRBJ1-1; D is undetermined. V was pared by 0 bases and J by 4 bases, with 13 bases between. There are 15 residues in the CDR3. CDR1 and CDR2 (germline): SGHRS, YFSETQ. The CDR3 DNA is TGCGCCAGCAGCTTGGGGGGAGACGGTTTCACTGAAGCTTTCTTT. Translation gives CASSLGGDGFTEAFF.

This clonotype was detected only a few times. The rearrangement links TRBV5-1 to TRBJ1-1; weak D call: TRBD1 (5 bases). V lost 4 bases to trimming and J lost 0 bases, with 10 bases between them. CDR3 length: 14 amino acids. Germline V gene data show CDR1 as SGHRS and CDR2 as YFSETQ. The CDR3 DNA follows: TGCGCCAGCAGCGGGGCGACGGTGAACACTGAAGCTTTCTTT. Translated, it gives CASSGATVNTEAFF.

This clonotype was counted a few times. The chain carries TRBV12-3 or TRBV12-4 and TRBJ1-2; 11 bases align to TRBD1. The V segment lost 6 bases and the J segment 3 bases; nucleotides outside the gene matches: 6. This CDR3 spans 15 amino acids. The CDR3: CASRERDRGDYGYTF. The CDR3 DNA reads as TGTGCCAGCAGAGAAAGGGACAGGGGGGACTATGGCTACACCTTC.

This clonotype has only a few counts. The rearrangement links TRBV6-2 or TRBV6-3 to TRBJ2-1, with TRBD2 matching 10 bases. J lost 4 bases, V lost 8 bases, and 5 bases had no gene match. The germline V gene has CDR1 MNHEY and CDR2 SVGEGT. This CDR3 has 14 residues. The CDR3 DNA sequence: TGTGCCAGCGGAGGACTAGCGGATTACAATGAGCAGTTCTTC. Translating it yields CASGGLADYNEQFF.

This chain uses TRBV10-3 with TRBJ2-1, with unresolved D. Between the trimmed V and J ends, which lost 0 bases and 0 bases, there was a span of 12 bases. Germline-derived CDR1 and CDR2 are ENHRY and SYGVKD. The CDR3 is 17 amino acids. The CDR3 DNA reads as TGTGCCATCAGTGAGTCGAGTCAGGACCGCTCCTACAATGAGCAGTTCTTC. As protein: CAISESSQDRSYNEQFF.

The chain joins TRBV5-1 to TRBJ2-1; D is undetermined. V gave up 0 bases and J gave up 2 bases, with 9 bases separating them. This CDR3 has 15 residues. In germline, CDR1 is SGHRS, CDR2 YFSETQ. The CDR3 DNA follows: TGCGCCAGCAGCTTGGACGGGTTCACCTACAATGAGCAGTTCTTC. Its protein product is CASSLDGFTYNEQFF. Supplemented by reference TRBV5-1 and TRBJ2-1, the full variable domain reads KAGVTQTPRYLIKTRGQQVTLSCSPISGHRSVSWYQQTPGQGLQFLFEYFSETQRNKGNFPGRFSGRQFSNSRSEMNVSTLELGDSALYLCASSLDGFTYNEQFFGPGTRLTVL.

The chain recombines TRBV5-1 with TRBJ1-2; 7 bases match TRBD1. J gave up 8 bases and V 0 bases, and 4 bases lay outside the gene matches. From germline, CDR1 is SGHRS and CDR2 YFSETQ. The CDR3 is 13 residues long. As DNA, the CDR3 is TGCGCCAGCAGCTTGGAAAACAGGGGCGGCTACACCTTC. Residues: CASSLENRGGYTF.